The clone carrying this TCR beta chain was seen ten or more times. The antigen is unknown. Most patients and controls had Caucasian heritage. Profiled with immunoSEQ multiplex PCR; TCRdb holds only in-frame clones, not every one. In total the sample includes approximately 37,000 clones, none of them seen once. This entry belongs to a study of T cell clonality in common variable immunodeficiency. General study results and limits: Repertoire-complication correlations in CVID were limited by patient heterogeneity.

The sequenced sample was peripheral blood mononuclear cells. This sequence originates from a person between 18 and 75 years old in good health.

The CDR3 loop is CASSIDPWGAGANNEQFF. The CDR3 DNA, read in part, is TGTGCCAGTAGTATAGATCCCTGGGGAGCGGGAGCTAACAATGAG. V and J are TRBV19 and TRBJ2-1; 8 nucleotides match TRBD2. Read sequence stops 3 residues before the CDR3 end, and the germline J gene provides the missing end. After removal of 0 bases from V and 5 bases from J, the junction contained 12 bases not matched to a gene. The length of the CDR3 is 18 residues. Germline CDR1 and CDR2: LNHDA and SQIVND (reference sequence).